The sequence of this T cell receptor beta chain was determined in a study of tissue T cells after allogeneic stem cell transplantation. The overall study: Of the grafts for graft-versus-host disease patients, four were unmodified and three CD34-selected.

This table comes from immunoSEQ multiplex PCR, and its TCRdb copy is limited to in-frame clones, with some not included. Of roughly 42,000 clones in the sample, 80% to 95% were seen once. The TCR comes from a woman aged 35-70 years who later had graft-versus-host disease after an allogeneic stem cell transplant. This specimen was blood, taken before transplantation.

The CDR3 spells CAISESGGGSGNTIYF. In DNA form, the CDR3 reads TGTGCCATCAGTGAGTCGGGTGGCGGCTCTGGAAACACCATATATTTT. J is TRBJ1-3 and V is TRBV10-3, with D unclear. Trimming pared 0 bases from V and 0 bases from J, leaving 9 bases between. This CDR3 is 16 amino acids long. Germline V gene lookup returns CDR1 ENHRY and CDR2 SYGVKD.